This TCR beta chain was recorded in a study of graft-versus-host responses after intestinal transplantation. Across the study: The whole recipient group had anti-thymocyte globulin induction followed by tacrolimus and steroids for 2 to 3 years. Findings and caveats of the study: Where graft-donor T cell macrochimerism was present, patients had high graft-versus-host to host-versus-graft clonal ratios in allografts. Recipient marrow contained GvH clones, some of which appeared first in ileum or blood.

TCRdb's copy holds only in-frame clones and misses some; the assay was immunoSEQ multiplex PCR. The sample lists some 14,000 clones; almost 70% were seen once. Graft specimens yielded both intraepithelial and lamina propria lymphocytes. After removal of 2 bases from V and 8 bases from J, the junction contained 3 bases not matched to a gene. This CDR3 spans 15 amino acids. The V gene's germline CDR1 is MNHEY and CDR2 SVGAGI. This clone has more than one count but fewer than ten. The antigen is not known. The origin of this receptor is a human patient who received an intestinal transplant, so some T cells may come from the graft donor. The chain employs TRBV6-5 and TRBJ1-6; 10 nucleotides agree with TRBD1. The sample consisted of ileum tissue, taken 700 to 800 days after intestinal transplantation. CDR3 sequence (DNA): TGTGCCAGCAGTTACACTGACAGGGGGCATTCACCCCTCCACTTT. It encodes CASSYTDRGHSPLHF.